A selection of T cell receptor beta chains follows, all from one sample in a study of early T cells in non-severe SARS-CoV-2 infection. TCRdb re-called the 5' RACE reads with MiXCR, one entry per CDR3 protein. The table shows approximately 70,000 distinct CDR3 sequences, with about 4.9% occurring only once. The sequencing used whole blood, collected at baseline. The receptors were sampled from an adult who was a healthcare worker with PCR-confirmed SARS-CoV-2 infection or an uninfected control (not recorded which). The donor label of this sample is uncertain. The CDR3 runs from the conserved cysteine through the conserved F or W. Fields, in order: clone size, D gene, V gene, J gene, CDR3 protein, CDR3 DNA. The D gene is left open where the match is weak. Size is omitted from some rows. Given values are once, few, many or a class for expanded clones.

>few|-|TRBV19|TRBJ1-5
CASKSGRGNQPQHF
TGTGCCAGTAAATCGGGCAGGGGCAATCAGCCCCAGCATTTT
>few|-|TRBV7-6|TRBJ1-2
CASSLGSSYGYTF
TGTGCCAGCAGCCTGGGCAGTAGCTATGGCTACACCTTC
>few|TRBD1|TRBV2|TRBJ1-2
CAGPDRGDLYSMGYTF
TGTGCCGGTCCCGACAGGGGAGACCTTTACTCTATGGGCTACACCTTC
>many|-|TRBV24-1|TRBJ2-3
CATSDQGRGTTDTQYF
TGTGCCACCAGTGACCAGGGCCGCGGGACAACAGATACGCAGTATTTT
>many|TRBD2|TRBV6-1|TRBJ2-3
CASSEVLAGGLDTQYF
TGTGCCAGCAGTGAAGTGTTAGCGGGGGGATTAGATACGCAGTATTTT
>many|TRBD1|TRBV5-6|TRBJ2-1
CASSQTGETNEQFF
TGTGCCAGCAGCCAAACAGGGGAAACGAATGAGCAGTTCTTC
>many|-|TRBV9|TRBJ1-1
CASSVAPEGTEAFF
TGTGCCAGCAGCGTGGCCCCGGAAGGCACTGAAGCTTTCTTT
>few|-|TRBV11-2|TRBJ2-7
CASSVRTEQYF
TGTGCCAGCAGCGTTAGGACCGAGCAGTACTTC
>few|-|TRBV19|TRBJ2-7
CASSSFDGQIYEQYF
TGTGCCAGTAGTAGTTTTGATGGGCAAATCTACGAGCAGTACTTC
>-|-|TRBV3-1|TRBJ2-2
CASTFNTGELFF
TGTGCCAGCACTTTTAACACCGGGGAGCTGTTTTTT
>-|-|TRBV28|TRBJ1-2
CASSLSGPRNGYTF
TGTGCCAGCAGTTTATCCGGGCCCCGAAACGGCTACACCTTC
>many|-|TRBV7-2|TRBJ2-5
CASSPYGETQYF
TGTGCCAGCAGCCCTTATGGGGAGACCCAGTACTTC
>many|-|TRBV10-1|TRBJ2-3
CASSDFLGADTQYF
TGCGCCAGCAGTGATTTTCTAGGTGCAGATACGCAGTATTTT
>few|-|TRBV12-3/TRBV12-4|TRBJ1-5
CASSGQSNQPQHF
TGTGCCAGCAGTGGACAAAGCAATCAGCCCCAGCATTTT
>few|-|TRBV5-4|TRBJ2-5
CASSLVQRGETQYF
TGTGCCAGCAGCTTAGTACAGAGAGGAGAGACCCAGTACTTC
>-|-|TRBV11-1|TRBJ2-1
CASSLAGQLYNEQFF
TGTGCCAGCAGCTTAGCAGGACAGCTCTACAATGAGCAGTTCTTC
>many|-|TRBV6-4|TRBJ1-2
CASSDSKGGNYGYTF
TGTGCCAGCAGTGACTCGAAAGGGGGTAACTATGGCTACACCTTC
>-|-|TRBV2|TRBJ1-1
CASRSLSVNTEAFF
TGTGCCAGCAGATCTTTATCGGTGAACACTGAAGCTTTCTTT
>many|-|TRBV12-3/TRBV12-4|TRBJ2-3
CASKRQETDTQYF
TGTGCCAGCAAAAGACAGGAAACAGATACGCAGTATTTT
>many|TRBD2|TRBV11-2|TRBJ2-7
CASSPATSGEQYF
TGTGCCAGCAGCCCCGCCACTAGCGGCGAGCAGTACTTC
>-|-|TRBV6-5|TRBJ1-1
CASSSDPYSEAFF
TGTGCCAGCAGTTCCGATCCCTACTCTGAAGCTTTCTTT
>many|-|TRBV20-1|TRBJ1-1
CSARVGGLNTEAFF
TGCAGTGCTAGAGTTGGCGGATTGAACACTGAAGCTTTCTTT
>-|TRBD1|TRBV6-6|TRBJ1-5
CASRDRGSGNQPQHF
TGTGCCAGCAGGGACAGGGGCTCAGGCAATCAGCCCCAGCATTTT
>few|TRBD1|TRBV7-6|TRBJ1-1
CASSRQGLPMNTEAFF
TGTGCCAGCAGCCGACAGGGGCTGCCAATGAACACTGAAGCTTTCTTT
>-|TRBD1|TRBV24-1|TRBJ2-1
CATTGQGYNEQFF
TGTGCCACCACTGGACAGGGCTACAATGAGCAGTTCTTC
>many|TRBD1|TRBV12-3/TRBV12-4|TRBJ2-7
CASTSLDGQGSLRKDEQYF
TGTGCCAGCACCAGTTTAGACGGACAGGGTAGCCTTAGGAAGGACGAGCAGTACTTC
>-|TRBD1|TRBV6-2/TRBV6-3|TRBJ2-7
CASSYNRGFYEQYF
TGTGCCAGCAGTTACAACAGGGGTTTCTACGAGCAGTACTTC